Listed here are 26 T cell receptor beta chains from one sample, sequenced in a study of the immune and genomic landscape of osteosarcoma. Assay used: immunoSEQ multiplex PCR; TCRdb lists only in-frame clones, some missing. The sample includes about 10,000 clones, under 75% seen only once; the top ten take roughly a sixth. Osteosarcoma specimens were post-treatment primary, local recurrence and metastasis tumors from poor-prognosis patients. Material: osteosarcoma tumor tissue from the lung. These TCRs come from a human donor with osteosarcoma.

The CDR3 is CASSLAGGFRGELFF. The CDR3 DNA follows: TGTGCCAGCAGCTTAGCGGGAGGGTTTAGAGGGGAGCTGTTTTTT. The chain couples TRBV11-2 to TRBJ2-2; 8 bases map to TRBD2. Germline trimming cut 1 base from V and 8 bases from J; bases unmatched to any gene: 6. The CDR3 covers 15 residues. CDR1 SGHAT and CDR2 FQNNGV come from the germline V gene.

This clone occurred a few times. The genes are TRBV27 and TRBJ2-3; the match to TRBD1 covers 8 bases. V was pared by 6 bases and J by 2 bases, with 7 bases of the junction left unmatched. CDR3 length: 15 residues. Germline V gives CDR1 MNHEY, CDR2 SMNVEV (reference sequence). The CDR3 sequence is CASRDRAAATDTQYF. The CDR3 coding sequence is TGTGCCAGCAGGGACAGGGCGGCGGCCACAGATACGCAGTATTTT.

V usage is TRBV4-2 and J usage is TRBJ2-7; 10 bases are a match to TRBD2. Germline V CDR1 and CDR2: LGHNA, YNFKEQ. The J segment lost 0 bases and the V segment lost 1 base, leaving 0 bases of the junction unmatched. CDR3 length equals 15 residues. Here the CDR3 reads CASSQASGGSYEQYF. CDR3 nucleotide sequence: TGTGCCAGCAGCCAAGCTAGCGGGGGCTCCTACGAGCAGTACTTC.

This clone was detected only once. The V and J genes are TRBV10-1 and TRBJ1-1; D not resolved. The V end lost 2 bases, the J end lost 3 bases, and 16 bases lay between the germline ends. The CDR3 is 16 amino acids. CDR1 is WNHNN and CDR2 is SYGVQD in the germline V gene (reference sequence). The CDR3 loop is CASSEDSRGADTEAFF. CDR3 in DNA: TGCGCCAGCAGTGAGGATAGTCGGGGAGCGGACACTGAAGCTTTCTTT.

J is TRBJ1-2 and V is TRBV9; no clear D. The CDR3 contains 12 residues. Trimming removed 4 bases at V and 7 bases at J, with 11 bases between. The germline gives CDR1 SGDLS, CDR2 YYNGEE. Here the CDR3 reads CASSTIPGGYTF. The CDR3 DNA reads TGTGCCAGCAGCACGATACCGGGTGGCTACACCTTC.

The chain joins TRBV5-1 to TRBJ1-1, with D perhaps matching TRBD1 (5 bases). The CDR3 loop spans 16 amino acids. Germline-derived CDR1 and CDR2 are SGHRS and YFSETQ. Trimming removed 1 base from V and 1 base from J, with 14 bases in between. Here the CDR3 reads CASSLTAGTENTEAFF. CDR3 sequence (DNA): TGCGCCAGCAGCTTGACCGCAGGGACCGAGAACACTGAAGCTTTCTTT.

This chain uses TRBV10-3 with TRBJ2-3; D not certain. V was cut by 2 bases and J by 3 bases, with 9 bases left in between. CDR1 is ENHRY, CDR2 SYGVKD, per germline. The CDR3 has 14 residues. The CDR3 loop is CAISEGIGTDTQYF. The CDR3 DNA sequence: TGTGCCATCAGTGAGGGAATCGGTACAGATACGCAGTATTTT.

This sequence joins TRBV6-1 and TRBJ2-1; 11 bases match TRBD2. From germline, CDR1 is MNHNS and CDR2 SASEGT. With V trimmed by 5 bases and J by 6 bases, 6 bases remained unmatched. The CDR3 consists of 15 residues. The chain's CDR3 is CASSSLAGGSNEQFF. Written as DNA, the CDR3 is TGTGCCAGCAGTTCTCTAGCGGGAGGTAGCAATGAGCAGTTCTTC.

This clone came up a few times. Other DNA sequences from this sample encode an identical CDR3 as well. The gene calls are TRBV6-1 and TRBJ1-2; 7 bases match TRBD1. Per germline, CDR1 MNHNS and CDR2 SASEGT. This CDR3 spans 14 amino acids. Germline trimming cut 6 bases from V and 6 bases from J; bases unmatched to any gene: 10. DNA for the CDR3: TGTGCCAGCAGGGACTGGACAGGTCCGCATGGCTACACCTTC. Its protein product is CASRDWTGPHGYTF.

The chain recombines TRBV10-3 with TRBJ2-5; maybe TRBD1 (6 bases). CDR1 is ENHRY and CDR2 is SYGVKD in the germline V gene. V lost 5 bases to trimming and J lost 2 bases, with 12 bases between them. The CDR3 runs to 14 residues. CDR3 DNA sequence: TGTGCCATCAGTAAGACACAGGGACAAGAGACCCAGTACTTC. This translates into CAISKTQGQETQYF.

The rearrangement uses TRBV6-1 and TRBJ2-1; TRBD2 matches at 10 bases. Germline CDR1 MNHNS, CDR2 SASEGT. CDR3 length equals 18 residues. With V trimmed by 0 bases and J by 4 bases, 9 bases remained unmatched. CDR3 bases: TGTGCCAGCAGTGAAGCGGCTAGCGGGAGTTCTGTGTACAATGAGCAGTTCTTC. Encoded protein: CASSEAASGSSVYNEQFF.

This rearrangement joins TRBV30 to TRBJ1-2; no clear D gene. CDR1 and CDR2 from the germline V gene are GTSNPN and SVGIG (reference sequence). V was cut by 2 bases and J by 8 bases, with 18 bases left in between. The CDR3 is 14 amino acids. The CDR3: CAWSLGASEGGYTF. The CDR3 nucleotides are TGTGCCTGGAGTTTAGGCGCTTCAGAAGGCGGCTACACCTTC.

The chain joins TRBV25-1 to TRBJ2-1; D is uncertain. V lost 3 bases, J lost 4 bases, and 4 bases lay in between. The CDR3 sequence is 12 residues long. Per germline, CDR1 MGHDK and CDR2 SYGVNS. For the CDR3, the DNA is TGTGCCAGCAGTGATATTTACAATGAGCAGTTCTTC. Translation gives CASSDIYNEQFF.

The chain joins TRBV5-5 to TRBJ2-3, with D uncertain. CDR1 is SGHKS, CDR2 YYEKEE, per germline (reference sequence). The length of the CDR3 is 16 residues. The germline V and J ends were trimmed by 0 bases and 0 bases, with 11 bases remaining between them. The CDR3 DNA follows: TGTGCCAGCAGCTTGGTGGGCAGCTCTAGCACAGATACGCAGTATTTT. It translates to CASSLVGSSSTDTQYF. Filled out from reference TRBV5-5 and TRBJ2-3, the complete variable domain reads DAGVTQSPTHLIKTRGQQVTLRCSPISGHKSVSWYQQVLGQGPQFIFQYYEKEERGRGNFPDRFSARQFPNYSSELNVNALLLGDSALYLCASSLVGSSSTDTQYFGPGTRLTVL.

The CDR3 DNA is TGTGCCAGCAGCTTAAGGACAGGTGAGGGGGGACCCACTGAAGCTTTCTTT. This codes for CASSLRTGEGGPTEAFF. V usage is TRBV7-3 and J usage is TRBJ1-1, with TRBD1 matching 7 bases. Germline V CDR1 and CDR2: SGHTA, FQGTGA. There are 17 residues in the CDR3. Losses at the gene ends were 1 base for V and 4 bases for J; bases not matched to a gene: 12.

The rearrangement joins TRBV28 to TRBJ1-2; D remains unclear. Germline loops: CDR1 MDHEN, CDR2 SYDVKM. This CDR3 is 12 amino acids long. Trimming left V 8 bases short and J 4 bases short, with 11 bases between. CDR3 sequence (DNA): TGTGCCAGCGCCGACCGGGGCTATGGCTACACCTTC. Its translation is CASADRGYGYTF.

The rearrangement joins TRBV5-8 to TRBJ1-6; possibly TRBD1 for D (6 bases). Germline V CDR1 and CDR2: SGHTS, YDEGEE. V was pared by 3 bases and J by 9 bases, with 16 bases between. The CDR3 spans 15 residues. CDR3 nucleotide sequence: TGTGCCAGCAGCTCACACAGGGAATATGGTTCACCCCTCCACTTT. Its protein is CASSSHREYGSPLHF.

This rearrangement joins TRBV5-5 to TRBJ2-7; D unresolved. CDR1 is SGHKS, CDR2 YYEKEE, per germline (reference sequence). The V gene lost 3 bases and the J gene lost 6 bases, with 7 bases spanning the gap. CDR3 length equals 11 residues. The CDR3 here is CASSSIREQYF. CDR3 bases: TGTGCCAGCAGCTCCATACGCGAGCAGTACTTC.

The CDR3 is CASIAGASTDTQYF. The CDR3, as DNA: TGTGCCAGTATTGCGGGGGCAAGCACAGATACGCAGTATTTT. The V call is TRBV28, the J call TRBJ2-3; D perhaps matches TRBD2 (7 bases). Germline CDR1 and CDR2: MDHEN and SYDVKM. The CDR3 consists of 14 residues. Between the trimmed V and J ends, which lost 9 bases and 0 bases, there was a span of 13 bases.

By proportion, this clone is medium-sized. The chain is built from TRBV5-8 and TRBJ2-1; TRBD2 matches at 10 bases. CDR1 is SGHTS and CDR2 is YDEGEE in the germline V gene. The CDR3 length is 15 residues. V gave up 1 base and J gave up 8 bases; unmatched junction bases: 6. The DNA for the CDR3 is TGTGCCAGCAGCTTGCCTAGCGGGAGTAACTATGAGCAGTTCTTC. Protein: CASSLPSGSNYEQFF.

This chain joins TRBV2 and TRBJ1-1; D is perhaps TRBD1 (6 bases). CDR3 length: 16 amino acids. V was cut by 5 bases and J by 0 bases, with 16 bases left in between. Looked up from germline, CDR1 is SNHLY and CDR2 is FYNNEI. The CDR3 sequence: CASSRPDRPLNTEAFF. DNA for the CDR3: TGTGCCAGCAGTCGCCCCGACAGGCCCCTGAACACTGAAGCTTTCTTT.

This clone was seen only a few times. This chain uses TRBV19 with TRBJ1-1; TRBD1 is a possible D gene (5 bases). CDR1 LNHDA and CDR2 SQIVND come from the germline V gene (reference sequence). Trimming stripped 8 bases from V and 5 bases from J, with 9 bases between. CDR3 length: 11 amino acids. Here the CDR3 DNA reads TGTGCCAGTGGGACGAGTACTGAAGCTTTCTTT. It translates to CASGTSTEAFF.

The CDR3 is CSSYGGDSPYNEQFF. The DNA of the CDR3 is TGCAGCTCGTACGGGGGGGACTCCCCTTACAATGAGCAGTTCTTC. V usage is TRBV29-1 and J usage is TRBJ2-1; 8 nucleotides align to TRBD2. J lost 4 bases, V lost 8 bases, and 13 bases had no gene match. Per germline, CDR1 SQVTM and CDR2 ANQGSEA. This CDR3 spans 15 amino acids.

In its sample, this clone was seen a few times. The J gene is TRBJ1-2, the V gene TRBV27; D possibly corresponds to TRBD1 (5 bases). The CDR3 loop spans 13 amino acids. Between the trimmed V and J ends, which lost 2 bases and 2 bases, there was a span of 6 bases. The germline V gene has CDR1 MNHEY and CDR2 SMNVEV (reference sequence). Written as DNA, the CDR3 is TGTGCCAGCAGTTTAGGGGGAAACTATGGCTACACCTTC. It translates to CASSLGGNYGYTF.

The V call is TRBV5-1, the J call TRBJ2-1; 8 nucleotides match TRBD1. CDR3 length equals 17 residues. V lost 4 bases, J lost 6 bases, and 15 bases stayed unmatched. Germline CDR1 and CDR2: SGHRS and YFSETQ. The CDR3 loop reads CASSQQTQGALFNEQFF. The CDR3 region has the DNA TGCGCCAGCAGCCAGCAAACTCAGGGGGCGTTGTTCAATGAGCAGTTCTTC.

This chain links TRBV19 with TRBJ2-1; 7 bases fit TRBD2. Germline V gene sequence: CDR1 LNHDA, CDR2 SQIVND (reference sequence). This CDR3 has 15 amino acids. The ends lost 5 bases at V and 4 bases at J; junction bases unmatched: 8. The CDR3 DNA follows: TGTGCCAGTAGTTGGGGGAGCGGGGTTTACAATGAGCAGTTCTTC. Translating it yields CASSWGSGVYNEQFF.